The rows below give T cell receptor beta chains drawn from one sample of a study of Graves' ophthalmopathy and Graves' hyperthyroidism. TCRdb recomputed calls from the multiplex PCR reads with MiXCR, one row per CDR3 protein. The data show around 400,000 distinct CDR3 sequences, 15% to 20% seen once. The sequenced sample was peripheral blood. The source of these receptors is a woman younger than 35 with Graves' ophthalmopathy. The CDR3 runs from the conserved cysteine through the conserved F or W. D genes are given only for firm matches. Some rows mark clone size as missing; the rest say once, few, many or name a class of expanded clone.

CDR3 protein: CATSDGARVGSPLHF; CDR3 DNA: TGTGCCACCAGTGATGGGGCCAGGGTTGGTTCACCCCTCCACTTT; D gene: NA; clone size: medium-sized; V gene: TRBV24-1; J gene: TRBJ1-6
CDR3 protein: CASSPRQGRSNQPQHF; CDR3 DNA: TGTGCCAGCAGTCCCCGACAGGGTAGAAGCAATCAGCCCCAGCATTTT; D gene: TRBD1; clone size: many; V gene: TRBV12-3/TRBV12-4; J gene: TRBJ1-5
CDR3 protein: CASSEVSSFYGYTF; CDR3 DNA: TGTGCCAGCAGTGAAGTATCGTCCTTCTATGGCTACACCTTC; D gene: NA; clone size: NA; V gene: TRBV2; J gene: TRBJ1-2
CDR3 protein: CAISVGTAYEQYF; CDR3 DNA: TGTGCCATCAGTGTCGGGACAGCCTACGAGCAGTACTTC; D gene: TRBD1; clone size: many; V gene: TRBV10-3; J gene: TRBJ2-7
CDR3 protein: CAWRNPGRRGELFF; CDR3 DNA: TGTGCCTGGAGGAACCCGGGGCGAAGAGGGGAGCTGTTTTTT; D gene: NA; clone size: few; V gene: TRBV30; J gene: TRBJ2-2
CDR3 protein: CASSLKAGTGEDQPQHF; CDR3 DNA: TGTGCCAGCAGCTTAAAGGCGGGGACAGGGGAGGATCAGCCCCAGCATTTT; D gene: TRBD1; clone size: many; V gene: TRBV11-1; J gene: TRBJ1-5
CDR3 protein: CASQEKETQYF; CDR3 DNA: TGTGCCAGCCAGGAAAAAGAGACCCAGTACTTC; D gene: NA; clone size: few; V gene: TRBV11-3; J gene: TRBJ2-5
CDR3 protein: CASRIQPYEQYF; CDR3 DNA: TGTGCCAGCAGGATCCAGCCCTACGAGCAGTACTTC; D gene: NA; clone size: NA; V gene: TRBV12-3/TRBV12-4; J gene: TRBJ2-7
CDR3 protein: CASSLNFGDNQPQHF; CDR3 DNA: TGTGCCAGCAGTTTAAATTTTGGGGACAATCAGCCCCAGCATTTT; D gene: NA; clone size: many; V gene: TRBV12-3/TRBV12-4; J gene: TRBJ1-5
CDR3 protein: CASTWGLSNQPQHF; CDR3 DNA: TGTGCCAGCACCTGGGGACTAAGCAATCAGCCCCAGCATTTT; D gene: NA; clone size: many; V gene: TRBV6-2/TRBV6-3; J gene: TRBJ1-5